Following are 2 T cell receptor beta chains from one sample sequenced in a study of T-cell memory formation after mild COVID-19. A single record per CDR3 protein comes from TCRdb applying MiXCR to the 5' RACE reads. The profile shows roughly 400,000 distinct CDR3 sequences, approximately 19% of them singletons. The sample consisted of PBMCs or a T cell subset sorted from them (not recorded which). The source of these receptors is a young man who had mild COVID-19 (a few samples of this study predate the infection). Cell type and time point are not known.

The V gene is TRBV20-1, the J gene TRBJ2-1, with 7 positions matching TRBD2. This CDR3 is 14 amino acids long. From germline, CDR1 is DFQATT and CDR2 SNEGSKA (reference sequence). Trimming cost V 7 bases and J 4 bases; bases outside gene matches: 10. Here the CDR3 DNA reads TGCAGTGTCCCGTGGGCTAGCGGTTACAATGAGCAGTTCTTC. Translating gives CSVPWASGYNEQFF.

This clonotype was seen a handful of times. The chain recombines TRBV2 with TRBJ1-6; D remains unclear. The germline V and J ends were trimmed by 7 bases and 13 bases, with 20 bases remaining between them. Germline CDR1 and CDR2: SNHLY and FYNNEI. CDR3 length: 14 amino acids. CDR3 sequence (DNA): TGTGCCAGCACCTACGGACCGGCGTTTGTCCCCCTCCACTTT. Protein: CASTYGPAFVPLHF.